The clone carrying this TCR beta chain was detected only a few times. Its antigen is as yet unknown. This CDR3 has 15 residues. V gave up 3 bases and J gave up 2 bases, with 13 bases separating them. Germline CDR1 and CDR2: DFQATT and SNEGSKA (reference sequence). One entry per CDR3 protein, called by TCRdb with MiXCR from the 5' RACE reads. In the table there are approximately 550,000 distinct CDR3 sequences, 20% to 25% of which are singletons. This specimen belongs to a study of identical twins. Broader study findings: Insertions were reduced in abundant cord blood beta clonotypes but not in memory repertoires. Out-of-frame beta chain sequences displayed weaker excess sharing between twins. Among monozygotic twins, out-of-frame TCR alpha sharing exceeded what models predicted.

These data were also reused for a study on yellow fever vaccine responses in identical twins. From that study: Twins reportedly appeared to share part of their vaccine T cell response while keeping part individual.

Sample: CD4+ T cells sorted from blood. The rearrangement links TRBV20-1 to TRBJ2-2, with a possible D match to TRBD2 (6 bases). The source of this sequence is a woman aged 18 to 35 in good health. Written as DNA, the CDR3 is TGCAGTGCTAGCCCCGGGACTCTTAACACCGGGGAGCTGTTTTTT. Encoded protein: CSASPGTLNTGELFF.